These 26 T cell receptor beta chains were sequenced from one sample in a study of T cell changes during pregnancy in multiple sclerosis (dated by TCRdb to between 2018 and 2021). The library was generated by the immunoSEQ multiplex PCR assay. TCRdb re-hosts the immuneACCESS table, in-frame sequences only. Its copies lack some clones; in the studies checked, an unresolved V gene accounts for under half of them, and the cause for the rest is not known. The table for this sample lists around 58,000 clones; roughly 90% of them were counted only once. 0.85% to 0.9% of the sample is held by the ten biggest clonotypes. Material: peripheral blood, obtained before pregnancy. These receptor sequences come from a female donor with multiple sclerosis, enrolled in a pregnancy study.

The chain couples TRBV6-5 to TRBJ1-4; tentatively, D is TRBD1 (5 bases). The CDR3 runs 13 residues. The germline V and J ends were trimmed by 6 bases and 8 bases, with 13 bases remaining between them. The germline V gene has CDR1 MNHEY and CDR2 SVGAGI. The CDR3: CASRTQGLEKLFF. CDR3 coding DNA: TGTGCCAGCAGGACCCAGGGTTTGGAAAAACTGTTTTTT.

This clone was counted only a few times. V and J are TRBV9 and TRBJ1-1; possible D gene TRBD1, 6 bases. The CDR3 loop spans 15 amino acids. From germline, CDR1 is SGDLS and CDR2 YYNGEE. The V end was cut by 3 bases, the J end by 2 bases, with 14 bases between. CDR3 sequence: CASSGQQGLNTEAFF. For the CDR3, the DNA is TGTGCCAGCAGCGGACAACAGGGTCTAAACACTGAAGCTTTCTTT.

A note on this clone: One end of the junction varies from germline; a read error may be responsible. The CDR3 sequence: CSASSGVNRF. The CDR3 DNA sequence: TGCAGTGCTAGTAGCGGGGTCAATAGATTC. This chain joins TRBV20-1 and TRBJ1-2; D unclear. The CDR3 covers 10 residues. In germline, CDR1 is DFQATT, CDR2 SNEGSKA (reference sequence).

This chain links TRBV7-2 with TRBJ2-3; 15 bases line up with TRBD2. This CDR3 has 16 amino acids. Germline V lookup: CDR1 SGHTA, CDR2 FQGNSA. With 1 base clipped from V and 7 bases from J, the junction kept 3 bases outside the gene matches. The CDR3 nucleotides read TGTGCCAGCAGCTTAGTAGGGACTAGCGGGGGGAATACGCAGTATTTT. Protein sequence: CASSLVGTSGGNTQYF.

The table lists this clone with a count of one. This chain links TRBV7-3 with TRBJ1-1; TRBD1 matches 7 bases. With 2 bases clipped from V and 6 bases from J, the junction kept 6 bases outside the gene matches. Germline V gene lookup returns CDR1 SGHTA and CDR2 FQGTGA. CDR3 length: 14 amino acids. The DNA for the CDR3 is TGTGCCAGCAGCTTAGGGCAGGGGGAAGCTGAAGCTTTCTTT. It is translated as CASSLGQGEAEAFF.

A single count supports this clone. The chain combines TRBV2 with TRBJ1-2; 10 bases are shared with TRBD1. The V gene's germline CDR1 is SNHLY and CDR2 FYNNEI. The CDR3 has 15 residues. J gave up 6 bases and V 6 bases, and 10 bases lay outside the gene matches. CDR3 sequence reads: CASRKMGQGNNGYTF. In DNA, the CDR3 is TGTGCCAGCAGGAAGATGGGACAGGGGAATAATGGCTACACCTTC. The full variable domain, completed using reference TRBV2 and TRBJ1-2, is EPEVTQTPSHQVTQMGQEVILRCVPISNHLYFYWYRQILGQKVEFLVSFYNNEISEKSEIFDDQFSVERPDGSNFTLKIRSTKLEDSAMYFCASRKMGQGNNGYTFGSGTRLTVV.

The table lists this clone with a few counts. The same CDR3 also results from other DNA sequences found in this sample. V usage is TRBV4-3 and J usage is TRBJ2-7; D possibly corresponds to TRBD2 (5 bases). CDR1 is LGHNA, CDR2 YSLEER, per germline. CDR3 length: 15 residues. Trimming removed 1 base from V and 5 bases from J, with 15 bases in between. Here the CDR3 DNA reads TGCGCCAGCAGCCAAGGGAGTAGCGAGGTTGACGAGCAGTACTTC. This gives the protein CASSQGSSEVDEQYF.

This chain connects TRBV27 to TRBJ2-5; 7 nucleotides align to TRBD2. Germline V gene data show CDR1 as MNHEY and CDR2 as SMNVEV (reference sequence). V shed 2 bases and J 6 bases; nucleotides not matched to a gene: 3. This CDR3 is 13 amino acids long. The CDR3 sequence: CASSLGGEKTQYF. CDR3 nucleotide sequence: TGTGCCAGCAGTTTAGGGGGGGAGAAGACCCAGTACTTC.

CDR3 loop: CASSQVGQGNTEAFF. CDR3 DNA sequence: TGCGCCAGCAGCCAAGTAGGACAGGGTAACACTGAAGCTTTCTTT. The V and J genes are TRBV4-3 and TRBJ1-1, with 8 bases aligning to TRBD1. The CDR3 has 15 amino acids. Germline loops: CDR1 LGHNA, CDR2 YSLEER. J gave up 2 bases and V 1 base, and 3 bases lay outside the gene matches.

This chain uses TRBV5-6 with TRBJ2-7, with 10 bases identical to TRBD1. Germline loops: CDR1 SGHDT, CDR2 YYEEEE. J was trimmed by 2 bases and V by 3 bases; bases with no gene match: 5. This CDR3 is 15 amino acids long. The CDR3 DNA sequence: TGTGCCAGCAGCTGGGGACAGGGGCGCACCTACGAGCAGTACTTC. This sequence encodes CASSWGQGRTYEQYF.

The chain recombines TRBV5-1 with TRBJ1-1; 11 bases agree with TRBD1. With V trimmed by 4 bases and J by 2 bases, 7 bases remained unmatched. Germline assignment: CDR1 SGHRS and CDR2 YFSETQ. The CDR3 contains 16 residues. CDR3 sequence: CASSMGGTGGNTEAFF. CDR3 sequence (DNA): TGCGCCAGCAGCATGGGAGGGACAGGGGGTAACACTGAAGCTTTCTTT.

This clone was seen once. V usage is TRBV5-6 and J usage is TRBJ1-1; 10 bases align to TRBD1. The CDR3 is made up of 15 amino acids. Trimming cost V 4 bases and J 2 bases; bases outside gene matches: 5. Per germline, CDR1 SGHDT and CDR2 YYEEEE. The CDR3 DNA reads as TGTGCCAGCAGCCTGGGACAGGGGATAAACACTGAAGCTTTCTTT. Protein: CASSLGQGINTEAFF.

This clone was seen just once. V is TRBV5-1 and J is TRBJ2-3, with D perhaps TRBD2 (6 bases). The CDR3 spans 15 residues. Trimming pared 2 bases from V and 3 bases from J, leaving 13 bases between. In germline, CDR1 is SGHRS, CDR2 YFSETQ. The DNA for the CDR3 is TGCGCCAGCAGCTTCCGGGGGACTTGGACAGATACGCAGTATTTT. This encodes CASSFRGTWTDTQYF.

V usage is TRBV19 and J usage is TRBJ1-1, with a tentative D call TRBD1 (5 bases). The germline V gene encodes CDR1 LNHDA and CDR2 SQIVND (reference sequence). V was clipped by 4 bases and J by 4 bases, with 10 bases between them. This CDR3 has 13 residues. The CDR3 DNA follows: TGTGCCAGTAGTAACCAGGGTTCCACTGAAGCTTTCTTT. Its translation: CASSNQGSTEAFF.

CDR3 in amino acids: CASSYNRDRTGELFF. Here the CDR3 DNA reads TGTGCCAGCAGTTACAACCGCGACAGGACCGGGGAGCTGTTTTTT. The chain has TRBV6-5 and TRBJ2-2; D is possibly TRBD1 (6 bases). The CDR3 spans 15 residues. The V end was cut by 2 bases, the J end by 5 bases, with 12 bases between. Germline-derived CDR1 and CDR2 are MNHEY and SVGAGI.

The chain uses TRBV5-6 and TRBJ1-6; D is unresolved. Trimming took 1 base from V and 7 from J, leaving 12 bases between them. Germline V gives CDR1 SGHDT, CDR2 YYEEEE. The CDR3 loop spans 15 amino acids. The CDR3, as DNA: TGTGCCAGCAGCTTGTGGAGCCCTCCAAATTCACCCCTCCACTTT. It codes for CASSLWSPPNSPLHF.

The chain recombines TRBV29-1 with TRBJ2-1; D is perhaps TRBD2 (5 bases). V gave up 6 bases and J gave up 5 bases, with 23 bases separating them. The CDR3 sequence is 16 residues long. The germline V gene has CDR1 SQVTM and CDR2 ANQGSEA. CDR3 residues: CSVKNTGDNGDNEQFF. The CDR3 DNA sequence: TGCAGCGTAAAAAATACCGGGGATAACGGCGACAATGAGCAGTTCTTC.

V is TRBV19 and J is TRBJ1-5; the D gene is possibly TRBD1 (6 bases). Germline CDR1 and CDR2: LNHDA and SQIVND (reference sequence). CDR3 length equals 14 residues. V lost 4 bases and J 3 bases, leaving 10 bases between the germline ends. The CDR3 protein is CASSTQGDNQPQHF. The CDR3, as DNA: TGTGCCAGTAGTACACAGGGCGACAATCAGCCCCAGCATTTT.

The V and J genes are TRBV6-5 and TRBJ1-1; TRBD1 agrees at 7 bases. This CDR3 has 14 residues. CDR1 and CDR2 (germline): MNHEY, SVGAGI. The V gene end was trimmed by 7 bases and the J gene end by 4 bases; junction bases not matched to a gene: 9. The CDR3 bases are TGTGCCAGCAACGATAACAGGGGTGGCACTGAAGCTTTCTTT. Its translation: CASNDNRGGTEAFF.

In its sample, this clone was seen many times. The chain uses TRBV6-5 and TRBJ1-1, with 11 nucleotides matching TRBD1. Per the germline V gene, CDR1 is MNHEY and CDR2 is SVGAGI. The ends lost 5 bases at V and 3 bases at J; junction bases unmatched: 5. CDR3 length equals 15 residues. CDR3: CASSGQGAGDTEAFF. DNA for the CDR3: TGTGCCAGCAGTGGACAGGGGGCTGGAGACACTGAAGCTTTCTTT.

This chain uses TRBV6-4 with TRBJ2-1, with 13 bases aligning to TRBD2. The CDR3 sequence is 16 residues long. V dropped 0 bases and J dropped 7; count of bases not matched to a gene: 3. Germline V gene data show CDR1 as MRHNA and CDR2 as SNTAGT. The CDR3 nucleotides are TGTGCCAGCAGTGACTCAACTAGCGGGGGGGGGAATGAGCAGTTCTTC. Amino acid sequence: CASSDSTSGGGNEQFF.

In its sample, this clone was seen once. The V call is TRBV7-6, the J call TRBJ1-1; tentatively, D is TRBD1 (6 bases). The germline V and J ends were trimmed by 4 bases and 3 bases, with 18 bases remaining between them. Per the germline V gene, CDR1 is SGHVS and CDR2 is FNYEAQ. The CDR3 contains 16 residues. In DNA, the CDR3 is TGTGCCAGCAGCTCCTTGGGGGCGTTTGGGGACACTGAAGCTTTCTTT. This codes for CASSSLGAFGDTEAFF. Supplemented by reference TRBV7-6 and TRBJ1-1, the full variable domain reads GAGVSQSPRYKVTKRGQDVALRCDPISGHVSLYWYRQALGQGPEFLTYFNYEAQQDKSGLPNDRFSAERPEGSISTLTIQRTEQRDSAMYRCASSSLGAFGDTEAFFGQGTRLTVV.

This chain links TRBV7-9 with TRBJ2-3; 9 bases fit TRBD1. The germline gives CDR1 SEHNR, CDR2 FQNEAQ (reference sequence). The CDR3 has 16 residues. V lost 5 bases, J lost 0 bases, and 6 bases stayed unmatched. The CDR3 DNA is TGTGCCAGCAGCCCCAGGGACAGGGAGAGCACAGATACGCAGTATTTT. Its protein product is CASSPRDRESTDTQYF.

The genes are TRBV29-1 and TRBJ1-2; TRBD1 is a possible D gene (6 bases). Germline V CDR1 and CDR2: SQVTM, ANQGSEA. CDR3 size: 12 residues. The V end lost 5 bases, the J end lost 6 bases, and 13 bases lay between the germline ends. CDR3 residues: CSVTTGQDGYTF. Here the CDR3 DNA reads TGCAGCGTTACTACAGGGCAAGATGGCTACACCTTC.

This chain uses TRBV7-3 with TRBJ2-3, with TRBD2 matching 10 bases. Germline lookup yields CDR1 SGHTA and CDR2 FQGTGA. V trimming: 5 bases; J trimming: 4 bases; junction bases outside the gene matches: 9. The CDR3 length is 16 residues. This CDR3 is CASSPLSGGPSDTQYF. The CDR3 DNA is TGTGCCAGCAGCCCCCTTAGCGGGGGGCCATCAGATACGCAGTATTTT.

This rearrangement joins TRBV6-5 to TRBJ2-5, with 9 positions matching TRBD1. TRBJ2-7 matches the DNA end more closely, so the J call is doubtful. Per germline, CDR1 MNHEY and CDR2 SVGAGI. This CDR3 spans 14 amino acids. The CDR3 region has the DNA TGTGCCAGCAGTCCGGGACAGGGAACGAACGAGCAGTACTTC. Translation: CASSPGQGTNEQYF.